Listed below are T cell receptor beta chains from one sample, sequenced in a study of CD8 T cells in ankylosing spondylitis. TCRdb re-derived calls from the 5' RACE reads in MiXCR, one entry per CDR3 protein. The repertoire holds about 700,000 distinct CDR3 sequences, with roughly 19% as singletons. The sample comprised blood, either unsorted or a sorted T cell fraction (not recorded which). The receptors come from a male donor with ankylosing spondylitis. CDR3s include the opening cysteine and the closing phenylalanine or tryptophan. A D gene is named only where the DNA matches it firmly. The size entry is marked missing in some rows and otherwise reads once, few, many or a size class.

D: TRBD2; J: TRBJ2-1; size: -; V: TRBV25-1; DNA: TGTGCCAGCAGACTAGCGGGGGCAAATTACAATGAGCAGTTCTTC; CDR3: CASRLAGANYNEQFF
D: TRBD1; J: TRBJ1-2; size: -; V: TRBV7-8; DNA: TGTGCCAGCAGCCCAGGGACAGGGGGCTTCTATGGCTACACCTTC; CDR3: CASSPGTGGFYGYTF
D: -; J: TRBJ2-7; size: -; V: TRBV20-1; DNA: TGCAGTGCTCCCCCCGGACGGCCCGGCGAGCAGTACTTC; CDR3: CSAPPGRPGEQYF
D: -; J: TRBJ1-6; size: -; V: TRBV12-3/TRBV12-4; DNA: TGTGCCAGCAGTCCACGGGGGGCTTCACCCCTCCACTTT; CDR3: CASSPRGASPLHF
D: -; J: TRBJ2-5; size: few; V: TRBV3-1; DNA: TGTGCCAGCAGCCAATCGGGGAGGGAGACCCAGTACTTC; CDR3: CASSQSGRETQYF
D: -; J: TRBJ2-7; size: -; V: TRBV9; DNA: TGTGCCAGCAGCGTAGATTGGCAGGGGACCTACGAGCAGTACTTC; CDR3: CASSVDWQGTYEQYF
D: -; J: TRBJ1-2; size: few; V: TRBV10-3; DNA: TGTGCCATCAGGAGACCCAGAGCTCTGAACTATGGCTACACCTTC; CDR3: CAIRRPRALNYGYTF
D: TRBD1; J: TRBJ1-2; size: -; V: TRBV6-1; DNA: TGTGCCAGCAGCCAACAGGGGGCAGGTGGCTACACCTTC; CDR3: CASSQQGAGGYTF
D: -; J: TRBJ2-5; size: -; V: TRBV5-1; DNA: TGCGCCAGCAGCTGGGAATCCCGGGAGACCCAGTACTTC; CDR3: CASSWESRETQYF
D: -; J: TRBJ2-1; size: -; V: TRBV5-1; DNA: TGCGCCAGCAGCTTGGGGGGGAATGATCAGTTCTTC; CDR3: CASSLGGNDQFF
D: -; J: TRBJ2-2; size: few; V: TRBV25-1; DNA: TGTGCCAGCAGTGTTTACACCGGGGAGCTGTTTTTT; CDR3: CASSVYTGELFF
D: -; J: TRBJ2-7; size: few; V: TRBV4-2; DNA: TGTGCCAGCAGCCAAGCAGGGATATACGAGCAGTACTTC; CDR3: CASSQAGIYEQYF
D: -; J: TRBJ2-7; size: few; V: TRBV12-3/TRBV12-4; DNA: TGTGCCAGCAGCCTCCCAGCCTCTTTCGAGCAGTACTTC; CDR3: CASSLPASFEQYF
D: -; J: TRBJ1-5; size: -; V: TRBV6-2/TRBV6-3; DNA: TGTGCCAGCAGTACCCCCCCGGGGGGTGCGGATTTTCAGCCCCGTCCCCAGCATTTT; CDR3: CASSTPPGGADFQPRPQHF
D: TRBD1; J: TRBJ1-2; size: few; V: TRBV9; DNA: TGTGCCAGCAGCAGCCGGACAGGCGATGGCTACACCTTC; CDR3: CASSSRTGDGYTF
D: -; J: TRBJ2-3; size: -; V: TRBV20-1; DNA: TGCAGTGCTCCGCAGGGTACGAGCACAGATACGCAGTATTTT; CDR3: CSAPQGTSTDTQYF
D: -; J: TRBJ1-6; size: -; V: TRBV3-1; DNA: TGTGCCAGCAGCCAATCTTCGCAGGGTAATAATTCACCCCTCCACTTT; CDR3: CASSQSSQGNNSPLHF
D: -; J: TRBJ2-2; size: -; V: TRBV10-3; DNA: TGTGCCATCAGGCGGTTCGCCTCAGTGAAACCGAACACCGGGGAGCTGTTTTTT; CDR3: CAIRRFASVKPNTGELFF
D: -; J: TRBJ2-7; size: -; V: TRBV6-1; DNA: TGTGCCAGCAAAACCGGGGGCAGGGGAGCCGAGCAGTACTTC; CDR3: CASKTGGRGAEQYF
D: -; J: TRBJ2-3; size: few; V: TRBV11-2; DNA: TGTGCCAGCAGCTCCCGGGATAGCGGCCTGGCGGGAGATACGCAGTATTTT; CDR3: CASSSRDSGLAGDTQYF
D: -; J: TRBJ1-5; size: few; V: TRBV20-1; DNA: TGCAGTGCCCAAACGGGAGGTAGCAATCAGCCCCAGCATTTT; CDR3: CSAQTGGSNQPQHF
D: -; J: TRBJ1-3; size: few; V: TRBV5-1; DNA: TGCGCCAGCAGCTTGGCCGCACACACCTCTGGAAACACCATATATTTT; CDR3: CASSLAAHTSGNTIYF
D: -; J: TRBJ1-3; size: -; V: TRBV7-8; DNA: TGTGCCAGCAGAAACTCGCCGGGACGGAACTCTGGAAACACCATATATTTT; CDR3: CASRNSPGRNSGNTIYF
D: -; J: TRBJ2-2; size: -; V: TRBV6-5; DNA: TGTGCCAGCAGTTACGCAGGGGTGACCGGGGAGCTGTTTTTT; CDR3: CASSYAGVTGELFF
D: -; J: TRBJ2-1; size: -; V: TRBV7-2; DNA: TGTGCCAGCAGCCTAGAGTCGCGTGAGCAGTTCTTC; CDR3: CASSLESREQFF
D: -; J: TRBJ2-1; size: once; V: TRBV4-2; DNA: TGTGCCAGCAGCCAATACAGATACAATGAGCAGTTCTTC; CDR3: CASSQYRYNEQFF
D: -; J: TRBJ2-1; size: -; V: TRBV3-1; DNA: TGTGCCAGCAGCTTCTACTATAGCTCCTACAATGAGCAGTTCTTC; CDR3: CASSFYYSSYNEQFF
D: TRBD2; J: TRBJ2-3; size: -; V: TRBV10-3; DNA: TGTGCCATCAGTGAGGGACTAGCGGAACCTACTAGCACAGATACGCAGTATTTT; CDR3: CAISEGLAEPTSTDTQYF
D: -; J: TRBJ1-1; size: -; V: TRBV5-1; DNA: TGCGCCAGCAGCTTGTCCACCCCGGGAGGGATGAACACTGAAGCTTTCTTT; CDR3: CASSLSTPGGMNTEAFF
D: -; J: TRBJ2-7; size: few; V: TRBV27; DNA: TGTGCCAGCAGTAATCTGGCGCGGGAGCAGTACTTC; CDR3: CASSNLAREQYF
D: TRBD2; J: TRBJ2-7; size: few; V: TRBV11-2; DNA: TGTGCCAGCAGCTCCCCCGGGACGGGGGGCTACGAGCAGTACTTC; CDR3: CASSSPGTGGYEQYF
D: -; J: TRBJ2-3; size: -; V: TRBV7-2; DNA: TGTGCCAGCACCCCAGTTAAAGGGGGGCCAGATACGCAGTATTTT; CDR3: CASTPVKGGPDTQYF
D: -; J: TRBJ1-5; size: -; V: TRBV11-2; DNA: TGTGCCAGCAGCTTAAAGGGCAGTTTAAAACCCCAGCATTTT; CDR3: CASSLKGSLKPQHF
D: -; J: TRBJ2-7; size: -; V: TRBV5-1; DNA: TGCGCCAGCAGCTTGGTTCCAGGGGTGTCCTACGAGCAGTACTTC; CDR3: CASSLVPGVSYEQYF
D: TRBD2; J: TRBJ2-1; size: few; V: TRBV20-1; DNA: TGCAGTGCTAGGGAAACCGGGACTAGCGGGTACAATGAGCAGTTCTTC; CDR3: CSARETGTSGYNEQFF
D: TRBD2; J: TRBJ2-1; size: few; V: TRBV5-1; DNA: TGCGCCAGCAGCGGCGGGGGACTAGCGGCCTACAATGAGCAGTTCTTC; CDR3: CASSGGGLAAYNEQFF
D: TRBD2; J: TRBJ2-1; size: -; V: TRBV6-2/TRBV6-3; DNA: TGTGCCAGCAGTTACCAGCGGGAGGGATACAATGAGCAGTTCTTC; CDR3: CASSYQREGYNEQFF
D: TRBD1; J: TRBJ2-1; size: few; V: TRBV24-1; DNA: TGTGCCACCAGTGACACCACCCCGGGACAGGGGGCCAATGAGCAGTTCTTC; CDR3: CATSDTTPGQGANEQFF
D: TRBD2; J: TRBJ2-6; size: -; V: TRBV11-1; DNA: TGTGCCAGCAGCTTAGCTTGGGACGGGGGGATCTCTGGGGCCAACGTCCTGACTTTC; CDR3: CASSLAWDGGISGANVLTF
D: TRBD2; J: TRBJ2-5; size: many; V: TRBV12-3/TRBV12-4; DNA: TGTGCCAGCAGTTTACCGGGGGGGCCTAAAGAGACCCAGTACTTC; CDR3: CASSLPGGPKETQYF
D: -; J: TRBJ2-7; size: few; V: TRBV6-1; DNA: TGTGCCAGCAGGAGAAAGTGGGACTACGAGCAGTACTTC; CDR3: CASRRKWDYEQYF
D: TRBD2; J: TRBJ2-5; size: few; V: TRBV28; DNA: TGTGCCAGCAGTCCGCGACTAGCGGGGATAGAGACCCAGTACTTC; CDR3: CASSPRLAGIETQYF
D: -; J: TRBJ1-1; size: -; V: TRBV5-1; DNA: TGCGCCAGCAGCTCCTCAATCGGGAACACTGAAGCTTTCTTT; CDR3: CASSSSIGNTEAFF
D: -; J: TRBJ2-6; size: -; V: TRBV7-8; DNA: TGTGCCAGCAGCTTAGCGTGGTATGCGGAACTCTCTGGGGCCAACGTCCTGACTTTC; CDR3: CASSLAWYAELSGANVLTF
D: -; J: TRBJ2-1; size: few; V: TRBV7-6; DNA: TGTGCCAGCAGCTTAGACCGGGGGGCATTGAGCATGAATGAGCAGTTCTTC; CDR3: CASSLDRGALSMNEQFF
D: TRBD2; J: TRBJ2-1; size: -; V: TRBV29-1; DNA: TGCAGCGTTGCCGGCGGGGGGGGCGCTTACAATGAGCAGTTCTTC; CDR3: CSVAGGGGAYNEQFF
D: -; J: TRBJ1-1; size: -; V: TRBV29-1; DNA: TGCAGCGCTTTGGACACTGAAGCTTTCTTT; CDR3: CSALDTEAFF
D: -; J: TRBJ1-1; size: few; V: TRBV7-9; DNA: TGTGCCAGCAGCTTAAGCGGGGAGGGGGGCACTGAAGCTTTCTTT; CDR3: CASSLSGEGGTEAFF
D: TRBD1; J: TRBJ1-2; size: few; V: TRBV12-3/TRBV12-4; DNA: TGTGCCAGCAGGAGTCCCGGGACAGGGAACTATGGCTACACCTTC; CDR3: CASRSPGTGNYGYTF
D: TRBD2; J: TRBJ2-1; size: many; V: TRBV7-3; DNA: TGTGCCAGCAGCCCGGGACTAGCGGGGGGTTCCAGGCGAGGAGGTGAGCAGTTCTTC; CDR3: CASSPGLAGGSRRGGEQFF
D: -; J: TRBJ2-3; size: -; V: TRBV12-3/TRBV12-4; DNA: TGTGCCAGCAGTTTAGAGGGCCCCTCTGGGGATACGCAGTATTTT; CDR3: CASSLEGPSGDTQYF
D: -; J: TRBJ2-1; size: once; V: TRBV19; DNA: TGTGCCAGTAGTATAGAACGACTGACCCACAATGAGCAGTTCTTC; CDR3: CASSIERLTHNEQFF
D: TRBD2; J: TRBJ2-7; size: many; V: TRBV20-1; DNA: TGCAGTGCCCACCACCCCGGGACTAGCGGGAGGGCCCAGTTCGAGCAGTACTTC; CDR3: CSAHHPGTSGRAQFEQYF
D: -; J: TRBJ1-2; size: -; V: TRBV20-1; DNA: TGCAGTGCTAGGGCACAGGTGGGGGATGGCTACACCTTC; CDR3: CSARAQVGDGYTF
D: -; J: TRBJ1-5; size: few; V: TRBV15; DNA: TGTGCCACCAGCAGAACCCATAAGAGATCAACTGGGCCCCAGCATTTT; CDR3: CATSRTHKRSTGPQHF